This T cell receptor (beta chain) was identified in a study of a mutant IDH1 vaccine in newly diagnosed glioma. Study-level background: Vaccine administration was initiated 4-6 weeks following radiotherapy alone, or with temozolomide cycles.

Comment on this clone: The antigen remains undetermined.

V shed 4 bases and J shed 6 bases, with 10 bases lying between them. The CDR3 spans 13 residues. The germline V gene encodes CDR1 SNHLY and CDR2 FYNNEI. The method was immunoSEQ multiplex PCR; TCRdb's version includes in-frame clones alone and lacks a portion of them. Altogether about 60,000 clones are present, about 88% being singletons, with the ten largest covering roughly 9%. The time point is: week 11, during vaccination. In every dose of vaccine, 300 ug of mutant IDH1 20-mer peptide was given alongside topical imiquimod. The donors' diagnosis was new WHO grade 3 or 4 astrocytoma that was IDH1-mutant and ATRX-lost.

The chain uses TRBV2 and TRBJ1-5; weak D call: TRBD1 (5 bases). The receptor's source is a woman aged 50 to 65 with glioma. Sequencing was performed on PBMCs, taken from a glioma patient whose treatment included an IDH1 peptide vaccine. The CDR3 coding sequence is TGTGCCAGCAGTGGGGGGGGGAGTCAGCCCCAGCATTTT. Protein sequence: CASSGGGSQPQHF.